These T cell receptor beta chains were read from a single sample in a study of cytotoxic CD8 clonotypes in ibrutinib-treated CLL. TCRdb's copy holds only in-frame clones and misses some; the assay was immunoSEQ multiplex PCR. The sample comprises over 95,000 clones, 58% of which are singletons, and about 40% rests with the top ten. Sequences were derived from PBMCs, sampled after 24 months of ibrutinib treatment. These receptors came from a human donor with chronic lymphocytic leukemia. The CDR3 runs from the conserved cysteine through the conserved F or W. Fields, in order: J gene, V gene, clone size, D gene, CDR3 protein, CDR3 DNA. D genes are given only for firm matches. A row's size may be missing; if present it is once, few, many or a size class.

TRBJ1-4 | TRBV28 | NA | NA | CASSLGQGFNEKLFF | TGTGCCAGCAGTTTAGGTCAGGGCTTTAATGAAAAACTGTTTTTT
TRBJ1-4 | TRBV30 | NA | TRBD1 | CAWSVLRTGRNEKLFF | TGTGCCTGGAGTGTACTGCGGACAGGCCGGAATGAAAAACTGTTTTTT
TRBJ2-1 | TRBV25-1 | many | NA | CASSELGNEQFF | TGTGCCAGCAGTGAATTGGGGAATGAGCAGTTCTTC
TRBJ1-1 | TRBV27 | NA | TRBD1 | CASSFDRGATEAFF | TGTGCCAGCAGTTTCGACAGGGGCGCGACTGAAGCTTTCTTT
TRBJ2-3 | TRBV10-1 | NA | NA | CASSVIGGTDTQYF | TGCGCCAGCAGTGTGATAGGGGGCACAGATACGCAGTATTTT
TRBJ2-1 | TRBV21-1 | few | NA | CASSRGDYNEQFF | TGTGCCAGCAGCAGGGGTGACTACAATGAGCAGTTCTTC
TRBJ2-7 | TRBV5-1 | NA | TRBD1 | CASSLAEGRGTHEQYF | TGCGCCAGCAGCTTGGCCGAAGGCAGGGGGACCCACGAGCAGTACTTC
TRBJ2-7 | TRBV6-5 | NA | NA | CASSYSGVYEQYF | TGTGCCAGCAGTTACTCGGGGGTCTACGAGCAGTACTTC
TRBJ1-4 | TRBV7-8 | NA | NA | CASSLGWGRDEKLFF | TGTGCCAGCAGCTTAGGTTGGGGTCGGGATGAAAAACTGTTTTTT
TRBJ1-3 | TRBV7-9 | once | TRBD1 | CASSPGGYGNTIYF | TGTGCCAGCAGCCCAGGGGGGTATGGAAACACCATATATTTT
TRBJ1-2 | TRBV5-6 | NA | NA | CASSLRGETPNYGYTF | TGTGCCAGCAGCCTGCGGGGCGAAACACCTAACTATGGCTACACCTTC
TRBJ2-7 | TRBV7-2 | few | TRBD2 | CASSLVAGASYEQYF | TGTGCCAGCAGCTTGGTAGCGGGGGCGTCCTACGAGCAGTACTTC
TRBJ2-7 | TRBV4-3 | NA | TRBD2 | CASSQDRGGRNEQYF | TGCGCCAGCAGCCAAGACCGGGGGGGCAGGAACGAGCAGTACTTC
TRBJ2-6 | TRBV6-4 | once | TRBD1 | CASSVGGGGANVLTF | TGTGCCAGCAGTGTAGGGGGCGGTGGGGCCAACGTCCTGACTTTC
TRBJ1-4 | TRBV30 | NA | NA | CAWSRVGGNEKLFF | TGTGCCTGGAGTCGTGTAGGGGGTAATGAAAAACTGTTTTTT
TRBJ2-2 | TRBV27 | few | TRBD1 | CASSPTLGTGTGELFF | TGTGCCAGCAGTCCAACTTTAGGGACAGGCACCGGGGAGCTGTTTTTT
TRBJ2-5 | TRBV5-1 | NA | TRBD2 | CASSLGLAGSLPKETQYF | TGCGCCAGCAGCTTAGGACTAGCGGGGTCCTTACCAAAAGAGACCCAGTACTTC
TRBJ2-3 | TRBV5-8 | NA | NA | CASRKQWGSMTATDTQYF | TGTGCCAGCAGAAAACAATGGGGCTCGATGACCGCGACAGATACGCAGTATTTT
TRBJ2-2 | TRBV5-6 | NA | NA | CASSPDTTGELFF | TGTGCCAGCAGCCCGGACACCACCGGGGAGCTGTTTTTT
TRBJ1-2 | TRBV25-1 | few | NA | CASRRTGNYGYTF | TGTGCCAGCAGGAGAACAGGGAACTATGGCTACACCTTC
TRBJ2-7 | TRBV13 | few | TRBD2 | CASSLETSGGARMVFF | TGTGCCAGCAGCTTAGAGACTAGCGGGGGTGCCCGTATGGTGTTCTTC
TRBJ1-2 | TRBV19 | once | NA | CANTGRPYGYTF | TGTGCCAACACCGGACGGCCCTATGGCTACACCTTC
TRBJ1-1 | TRBV29-1 | NA | NA | CSVDAGGTEAFF | TGCAGCGTTGATGCCGGAGGTACTGAAGCTTTCTTT
TRBJ2-5 | TRBV30 | once | NA | CAWSQEYQETQYF | TGTGCCTGGAGCCAGGAGTACCAAGAGACCCAGTACTTC
TRBJ2-3 | TRBV7-3 | few | NA | CASSLNSDTQYF | TGTGCCAGCAGCTTAAATTCAGATACGCAGTATTTT
TRBJ2-1 | TRBV15 | NA | TRBD2 | CATSRDPPSGGLYNEQFF | TGTGCCACCAGCAGAGATCCCCCTAGCGGGGGCCTCTACAATGAGCAGTTCTTC
TRBJ1-5 | TRBV30 | few | NA | CAWSFKTDTQPQHF | TGTGCCTGGAGTTTCAAGACAGACACCCAGCCCCAGCATTTT
TRBJ1-4 | TRBV30 | few | NA | CAWSRAEKLFF | TGTGCCTGGAGCCGGGCGGAAAAACTGTTTTTT
TRBJ2-2 | TRBV6-5 | NA | NA | CASSGGQFTGELFF | TGTGCCAGCAGTGGGGGACAATTCACCGGGGAGCTGTTTTTT
TRBJ2-7 | TRBV21-1 | NA | NA | CASWVCGTGDEQYF | TGTGCCAGCTGGGTTTGCGGGACAGGGGACGAGCAGTACTTC
TRBJ2-3 | TRBV6-5 | NA | NA | CASSPLGDTDTQYF | TGTGCCAGCAGTCCTCTGGGGGACACAGATACGCAGTATTTT
TRBJ2-7 | TRBV7-2 | NA | NA | CASSLDRSSHYEQYF | TGTGCCAGCAGCTTAGATCGAAGCTCACACTACGAGCAGTACTTC
TRBJ2-1 | TRBV11-1 | NA | NA | CASSLLVGSYNEQFF | TGTGCCAGCAGCTTATTGGTCGGCTCCTACAATGAGCAGTTCTTC
TRBJ1-2 | TRBV6-6 | NA | NA | CASSRTEKRRYGYTF | TGTGCCAGCAGCCGGACAGAGAAGCGTAGGTATGGCTACACCTTC
TRBJ2-5 | TRBV5-1 | NA | NA | CASSPQQETQYF | TGCGCCAGCAGCCCCCAACAAGAGACCCAGTACTTC
TRBJ2-2 | TRBV4-3 | few | NA | CASSLRQVTGELFF | TGCGCCAGCAGCCTCCGACAGGTCACCGGGGAGCTGTTTTTT
TRBJ1-5 | TRBV25-1 | few | TRBD1 | CASSDRTGGDQPQHF | TGTGCCAGCAGTGACCGGACAGGGGGCGACCAGCCCCAGCATTTT
TRBJ2-7 | TRBV7-3 | NA | TRBD2 | CASSLSGGAGDEQYF | TGTGCCAGCAGCTTAAGCGGGGGGGCCGGAGACGAGCAGTACTTC
TRBJ2-3 | TRBV5-1 | NA | TRBD2 | CARYRTSGGADTQYF | TGCGCCAGGTATCGGACTAGCGGGGGAGCAGATACGCAGTATTTT
TRBJ2-1 | TRBV5-1 | once | NA | CASSLAGTYNEQFF | TGCGCCAGCAGCTTGGCGGGGACCTACAATGAGCAGTTCTTC
TRBJ1-2 | TRBV25-1 | NA | NA | CASSPGVIGYTF | TGTGCCAGCAGCCCAGGGGTCATAGGCTACACCTTC
TRBJ2-3 | TRBV6-4 | NA | NA | CASSVAGTDTQYF | TGTGCCAGCAGTGTAGCGGGCACAGATACGCAGTATTTT
TRBJ1-1 | TRBV27 | NA | NA | CASSYIGGTEAFF | TGTGCCAGCAGTTACATAGGGGGGACTGAAGCTTTCTTT
TRBJ2-2 | TRBV9 | NA | NA | CASSADPGSTGELFF | TGTGCCAGCAGCGCAGACCCGGGATCCACCGGGGAGCTGTTTTTT
TRBJ2-3 | TRBV13 | NA | NA | CASRYTGEGHTQYF | TGTGCCAGCAGATACACAGGGGAGGGACATACGCAGTATTTT
TRBJ1-2 | TRBV18 | NA | NA | CASSPDRSYGYTF | TGTGCCAGCTCACCTGACAGATCCTATGGCTACACCTTC